What follows are 22 T cell receptor beta chains derived from one specimen sequenced in a study of T cells after yellow fever vaccination. Each CDR3 protein gets one entry after TCRdb re-called the 5' RACE reads with MiXCR. Here the sample spans about 85,000 distinct CDR3 sequences, 13% being singletons. The specimen was CD8+ T cells not binding an NS4B(214-222) dextramer, sorted from PBMCs, collected about 21 days after the first yellow fever vaccination. All receptors come from a man between 18 and 29 years old who received the YFV17D yellow fever vaccine.

This clonotype was seen more than once but under ten times. The chain carries TRBV10-3 and TRBJ2-1, with unresolved D. The germline V gene has CDR1 ENHRY and CDR2 SYGVKD. The V and J ends lost 10 bases and 5 bases respectively, with 15 bases between them. This CDR3 is 13 amino acids long. The CDR3 coding sequence is TGTGCCACAGGCAGGAAGGGAAACAATGAGCAGTTCTTC. Translation: CATGRKGNNEQFF.

This clonotype was seen only a few times. The chain is built from TRBV11-1 and TRBJ2-1; 11 nucleotides match TRBD2. J lost 5 bases, V lost 2 bases, and 14 bases had no gene match. CDR1 and CDR2 (germline): SGHAT, FQDESV (reference sequence). This CDR3 is 19 amino acids long. The CDR3 loop reads CASSLPPTLSSGGHNEQFF. The CDR3 DNA reads as TGTGCCAGCAGCTTACCCCCGACCCTTTCTAGCGGGGGGCACAATGAGCAGTTCTTC.

The sample holds a few counts of this clonotype. The V and J genes are TRBV7-9 and TRBJ2-7; D gene ambiguous. V lost 0 bases and J 7 bases, leaving 10 bases between the germline ends. The CDR3 length is 13 residues. CDR1 and CDR2 from the germline V gene are SEHNR and FQNEAQ (reference sequence). For the CDR3, the DNA is TGTGCCAGCAGCTTAGCCGGTTTGACGGAGCAGTACTTC. This encodes CASSLAGLTEQYF.

In its sample, this clonotype was seen many times. The V and J genes are TRBV20-1 and TRBJ1-5; 8 nucleotides agree with TRBD1. Germline V gene lookup returns CDR1 DFQATT and CDR2 SNEGSKA (reference sequence). The trim removed 6 bases at V and 3 bases at J, leaving 10 bases unmatched. This CDR3 is 15 amino acids long. The CDR3 bases are TGCAGTGCGTACCCCGAGACAGGGGTCAATCAGCCCCAGCATTTT. It codes for CSAYPETGVNQPQHF.

A few counts support this clonotype. The chain joins TRBV4-3 to TRBJ2-3; D might be TRBD1 or TRBD2, each matching 5 bases. Germline CDR1 is LGHNA and CDR2 is YSLEER. Trimming stripped 0 bases from V and 4 bases from J, with 20 bases between. The CDR3 loop spans 18 amino acids. The CDR3 region has the DNA TGCGCCAGCAGCCAAGACCCGACTCCCCGGGGCGGAGCAGATACGCAGTATTTT. Its translation is CASSQDPTPRGGADTQYF.

This clonotype was seen only a few times. The chain recombines TRBV4-1 with TRBJ2-1, with 9 bases aligning to TRBD2. With V trimmed by 1 base and J by 4 bases, 5 bases remained unmatched. Germline loops: CDR1 MGHRA, CDR2 YSYEKL. This CDR3 is built from 16 residues. DNA for the CDR3: TGCGCCAGCAGCCAAGTTGAGCGGGGGGCTTACAATGAGCAGTTCTTC. This encodes CASSQVERGAYNEQFF.

The chain links TRBV19 to TRBJ2-1; D is possibly TRBD2 (6 bases). The CDR3 has 13 residues. Trimming left V 10 bases short and J 7 bases short, with 17 bases between. Germline CDR1 reads LNHDA; CDR2 reads SQIVND (reference sequence). The CDR3 spells CATKWGVQNEQFF. The CDR3 DNA sequence: TGTGCCACCAAATGGGGGGTTCAGAATGAGCAGTTCTTC. Together with reference TRBV19 and TRBJ2-1, the CDR3 gives the full variable domain: DGGITQSPKYLFRKEGQNVTLSCEQNLNHDAMYWYRQDPGQGLRLIYYSQIVNDFQKGDIAEGYSVSREKKESFPLTVTSAQKNPTAFYLCATKWGVQNEQFFGPGTRLTVL.

This clonotype was detected a few times. This chain links TRBV5-1 with TRBJ2-2; D gene ambiguous. Trimming stripped 2 bases from V and 6 bases from J, with 5 bases between. This CDR3 is 12 amino acids long. CDR1 is SGHRS and CDR2 is YFSETQ in the germline V gene. DNA for the CDR3: TGCGCCAGCAGCTTCAATTCCGGGGAGCTGTTTTTT. This gives the protein CASSFNSGELFF.

The rearrangement links TRBV7-6 to TRBJ2-1, with D possibly being TRBD2 (5 bases). This CDR3 spans 16 amino acids. V dropped 3 bases and J dropped 0 bases, with 12 bases sitting between them. Germline lookup yields CDR1 SGHVS and CDR2 FNYEAQ. The CDR3 DNA is TGTGCCAGCAGCTTGGGTTTCGAGGGCTCCTACAATGAGCAGTTCTTC. This gives the protein CASSLGFEGSYNEQFF. Full variable domain (missing parts from reference TRBV7-6 and TRBJ2-1): GAGVSQSPRYKVTKRGQDVALRCDPISGHVSLYWYRQALGQGPEFLTYFNYEAQQDKSGLPNDRFSAERPEGSISTLTIQRTEQRDSAMYRCASSLGFEGSYNEQFFGPGTRLTVL.

This clonotype was seen more than once but under ten times. In DNA, the CDR3 is TGTGCCAGCAGCTTAGGACACTCCGAGCAGTACTTC. It specifies CASSLGHSEQYF. The V and J genes are TRBV7-9 and TRBJ2-7; D not resolved. Trimming removed 1 base from V and 6 bases from J, with 7 bases in between. This CDR3 contains 12 residues. Germline V gene sequence: CDR1 SEHNR, CDR2 FQNEAQ (reference sequence).

The V and J genes are TRBV21-1 and TRBJ2-7; the table gives TRBD2 as D, unverified against the DNA. TRBV21-1 is shown as a pseudogene. The CDR3 is 16 amino acids. CDR3 coding DNA: TGTGCCAGCAGCGGACCGATTAGCGGGGGTTATCACGAGCAGTACTTC. This sequence encodes CASSGPISGGYHEQYF.

This clonotype was counted only a few times. The chain employs TRBV4-1 and TRBJ1-1, with D unresolved. CDR3 size: 13 residues. Germline V lookup: CDR1 MGHRA, CDR2 YSYEKL. Trimming took 4 bases from V and 1 from J, leaving 7 bases between them. The CDR3 protein is CASSPAWNTEAFF. The DNA of the CDR3 is TGCGCCAGCAGCCCGGCTTGGAACACTGAAGCTTTCTTT.

The rearrangement joins TRBV4-1 to TRBJ2-6, with TRBD1 as a possible D gene (6 bases). In germline, CDR1 is MGHRA, CDR2 YSYEKL. The V and J ends lost 1 base and 0 bases respectively, with 13 bases between them. This CDR3 spans 18 amino acids. The CDR3 loop reads CASSQVPGANSGANVLTF. The CDR3 DNA follows: TGCGCCAGCAGCCAAGTACCAGGGGCAAACTCTGGGGCCAACGTCCTGACTTTC.

The V and J genes are TRBV20-1 and TRBJ2-1; unclear D gene. This CDR3 is built from 15 residues. Germline V gives CDR1 DFQATT, CDR2 SNEGSKA (reference sequence). Between the trimmed V and J ends, which lost 8 bases and 0 bases, there was a span of 17 bases. CDR3 nucleotide sequence: TGCAGTCACTCGGCCGCCCTCGGCTCCTACAATGAGCAGTTCTTC. Translating it yields CSHSAALGSYNEQFF.

In its sample, this clonotype was seen a few times. This chain connects TRBV12-3 or TRBV12-4 to TRBJ2-5; 10 bases are a match to TRBD1. The CDR3 has 14 amino acids. Germline trimming cut 6 bases from V and 4 bases from J; bases unmatched to any gene: 5. CDR3 nucleotides: TGTGCCAGCAGCCAAGACAGGGGGCGAGAGACCCAGTACTTC. This codes for CASSQDRGRETQYF.

The chain joins TRBV19 to TRBJ1-1; 10 bases agree with TRBD1. Germline V gene sequence: CDR1 LNHDA, CDR2 SQIVND (reference sequence). The CDR3 runs 17 residues. J gave up 3 bases and V 7 bases, and 14 bases lay outside the gene matches. CDR3 sequence reads: CASNSYDRGQEDTEAFF. DNA of the CDR3: TGTGCCAGTAATTCCTATGACAGGGGGCAAGAGGACACTGAAGCTTTCTTT. The full variable domain, with the rest looked up from reference TRBV19 and TRBJ1-1, is DGGITQSPKYLFRKEGQNVTLSCEQNLNHDAMYWYRQDPGQGLRLIYYSQIVNDFQKGDIAEGYSVSREKKESFPLTVTSAQKNPTAFYLCASNSYDRGQEDTEAFFGQGTRLTVV.

The chain has TRBV5-1 and TRBJ1-2, with 7 bases matching TRBD1. The CDR3 spans 15 residues. The trim removed 5 bases at V and 0 bases at J, leaving 7 bases unmatched. CDR1 and CDR2 from the germline V gene are SGHRS and YFSETQ. The DNA for the CDR3 is TGCGCCAGCAGTCATGGGACAGAGACTAACTATGGCTACACCTTC. This gives the protein CASSHGTETNYGYTF.

This chain uses TRBV6-2 or TRBV6-3 with TRBJ2-1, with TRBD2 matching over 11 bases. Germline CDR1 MNHEY, CDR2 SVGEGT. The CDR3 sequence is 17 residues long. V lost 8 bases to trimming and J lost 0 bases; unmatched junction nucleotides: 9. The CDR3 spells CASLSSGGYSSYNEQFF. CDR3 nucleotides: TGTGCCAGCTTGTCTAGCGGGGGGTATAGCTCCTACAATGAGCAGTTCTTC.

This clonotype showed up many times. This chain links TRBV4-3 with TRBJ2-7; 7 bases are shared with TRBD1. J gave up 3 bases and V 4 bases, and 9 bases lay outside the gene matches. Germline lookup yields CDR1 LGHNA and CDR2 YSLEER. The CDR3 length is 15 residues. The CDR3 spells CASSLQRGPSYEQYF. CDR3 bases: TGCGCCAGCAGCCTCCAAAGGGGGCCTAGCTACGAGCAGTACTTC.

The sample holds many counts of this clonotype. V usage is TRBV4-3 and J usage is TRBJ2-2, with D possibly TRBD2 on 5 matching bases. Germline V lookup: CDR1 LGHNA, CDR2 YSLEER. Trimming cost V 4 bases and J 5 bases, with 17 bases left between them. This CDR3 is 16 amino acids long. This CDR3 reads CASSPLKGVPTGELFF. In DNA form, the CDR3 reads TGCGCCAGCAGCCCCTTAAAGGGAGTGCCGACCGGGGAGCTGTTTTTT.

V is TRBV6-6 and J is TRBJ2-7; 7 bases agree with TRBD2. CDR1 is MNHNY, CDR2 SVGAGI, per germline (reference sequence). Trimming at V came to 6 bases and at J to 5 bases, leaving 4 bases not matched to a gene. The CDR3 is 12 residues long. The DNA of the CDR3 is TGTGCCAGCAGCCTACTAGCGAACGAGCAGTACGTC. The encoded protein is CASSLLANEQYV.

The chain joins TRBV27 to TRBJ2-3, with 8 bases fitting TRBD2. The CDR3 runs 16 residues. Germline trimming cut 1 base from V and 5 bases from J; bases unmatched to any gene: 8. Germline CDR1 reads MNHEY; CDR2 reads SMNVEV (reference sequence). CDR3 bases: TGTGCCAGCAGTTTATTTGCGCCGGGGGGGTTAGATACGCAGTATTTT. Protein: CASSLFAPGGLDTQYF.